This T cell receptor (beta chain) was documented in a study of blood T cells in healthy people across ages. Across the study: With template switching, about one barcoded beta molecule was captured per two T cells.

Isolation per sample recovered at least 7 million PBMCs. This clonotype was seen only a few times. Its antigen remains unidentified. V lost 5 bases to trimming and J lost 3 bases, with 13 bases between them. This CDR3 comprises 15 residues. Study findings and constraints: TCR beta diversity, measured per million T cells, fell in a roughly linear way with age.

Combining a sample-barcoded 5' primer with a J-beta primer mix, a second PCR ran for about 7 to 11 cycles. MiXCR, run by TCRdb on the 5' RACE reads, gives a single entry per CDR3 protein. The sample has roughly 2 million distinct CDR3 sequences, 49% seen once. The clonotype originates from a woman aged 40 to 50 in good health. The material sequenced was blood. This chain connects TRBV12-3 or TRBV12-4 to TRBJ1-4, with a possible D match to TRBD1 (5 bases). CDR3 region: CASSAGGAANEKLFF. CDR3 bases: TGTGCCAGCAGTGCCGGCGGGGCGGCTAATGAAAAACTGTTTTTT.